This is a list of T cell receptor beta chains from one sample in a study of vaccination and CD4 T cells after COVID-19. No antigen has been identified for these receptors. From the PCR reads, TCRdb called clonotypes with MiXCR, one entry per CDR3 protein. The sample lists several thousand distinct CDR3 sequences; less than 50% were seen once. The sample consisted of CD4+ T cells from blood, cultured in vitro. Receptors were obtained from a human donor in good health. Each CDR3 is given with its conserved first and last residue. The D gene is left open where the match is weak. Expanded clones get a size class; other rows say once, few or many, or leave the size out.

>TRBD1|TRBV19|NA|TRBJ1-1
TGTGCCAGTAGTGTAGGACAGGGTACTGAAGCTTTCTTT
CASSVGQGTEAFF
>NA|TRBV6-2/TRBV6-3|NA|TRBJ1-1
TGTGCCAGCGACTTCACCGGAGGAGGAGAAGCTTTCTTT
CASDFTGGGEAFF
>NA|TRBV7-2|NA|TRBJ2-2
TGTGCCAGCAGCTTGACGAGACCCCGGACCGGGGAGCTGTTTTTT
CASSLTRPRTGELFF
>TRBD2|TRBV5-1|NA|TRBJ2-7
TGCGCCAGCAGCGTTTCGGGAGGGCCTTACGAGCAGTACTTC
CASSVSGGPYEQYF
>TRBD1|TRBV20-1|NA|TRBJ2-3
TGCAGTGCTAGAAACCCGGGACAGGGGAGCTCAGATACGCAGTATTTT
CSARNPGQGSSDTQYF
>NA|TRBV6-2/TRBV6-3|NA|TRBJ2-7
TGTGCCAGCAGTTCTCCCTACGAGCAGTACTTC
CASSSPYEQYF
>NA|TRBV2|NA|TRBJ1-2
TGTGCCAGCAGCCGGGACTCCAGCTATGGCTACACCTTC
CASSRDSSYGYTF
>TRBD1|TRBV6-2/TRBV6-3|few|TRBJ2-1
TGTGCCAGCACCAAGGGGGACAGGGTCTACAATGAGCAGTTCTTC
CASTKGDRVYNEQFF
>NA|TRBV28|NA|TRBJ2-2
TGTGCCAGCAGTTTAAGGGGTTTAGTAACCGGGGAGCTGTTTTTT
CASSLRGLVTGELFF
>TRBD2|TRBV6-2/TRBV6-3|NA|TRBJ2-3
TGTGCCAGCAAATCCTCTAGCGGGTGGAGCACAGATACGCAGTATTTT
CASKSSSGWSTDTQYF
>TRBD1|TRBV7-8|few|TRBJ2-7
TGTGCCAGCAGCTTAGGAATGGGACAGCCCTACGAGCAGTACTTC
CASSLGMGQPYEQYF
>NA|TRBV6-5|NA|TRBJ1-6
TGTGCCAGCAGTTACGTGACAGGCGGGAGCTCCTATAATTCACCCCTCCACTTT
CASSYVTGGSSYNSPLHF
>TRBD1|TRBV7-2|few|TRBJ1-5
TGTGCCAGCAGTTCAGGGGGCTCTAGCAATCAGCCCCAGCATTTT
CASSSGGSSNQPQHF
>TRBD1|TRBV7-9|few|TRBJ2-7
TGTGCCAGCAACCCAGGGGGCTACGAGCAGTACTTC
CASNPGGYEQYF
>NA|TRBV28|NA|TRBJ1-2
TGTGCCAGCAGTTTGGGGGGGGTTAACTATGGCTACACCTTC
CASSLGGVNYGYTF
>NA|TRBV28|NA|TRBJ1-5
TGTGCCAGCAGTTTAAAGATTCAGCCCCAGCATTTT
CASSLKIQPQHF
>NA|TRBV5-4|NA|TRBJ1-5
TGTGCCAGCAGCTTGGCAGGGGGCAATCAGCCCCAGCATTTT
CASSLAGGNQPQHF
>NA|TRBV25-1|NA|TRBJ2-1
TGTGCCAGCAGTGAATCCTCGGTACTAATGGAGCAGTTCTTC
CASSESSVLMEQFF
>NA|TRBV5-1|NA|TRBJ1-5
TGCGCCAGCAGCTTGGCCAGGGATCAGCCCCAGCATTTT
CASSLARDQPQHF
>NA|TRBV20-1|medium-sized|TRBJ2-6
TGCAGTGCTAGAGAAGTCTCTGGGGCCAACGTCCTGACTTTC
CSAREVSGANVLTF
>NA|TRBV28|few|TRBJ1-5
TGTGCCAGCAGACGACAGGCCAATAGCAATCAGCCCCAGCATTTT
CASRRQANSNQPQHF
>NA|TRBV7-7|few|TRBJ2-2
TGTGCTAGCAGCTTTGTGGGGTTCGCCGGGGAGCTGTTTTTT
CASSFVGFAGELFF
>NA|TRBV6-5|NA|TRBJ2-3
TGTGCCAGCAGTTACTCTAGGGATCGCACAGATACGCAGTATTTT
CASSYSRDRTDTQYF
>TRBD1|TRBV9|NA|TRBJ1-2
TGTGCCAGCAGCGCCTCGGGACAGGGAAATGGCTACACCTTC
CASSASGQGNGYTF
>NA|TRBV7-3|NA|TRBJ2-2
TGTGCCAGCGGTTTGGGGAGACCCACCGGGGAGCCGTTTTTT
CASGLGRPTGEPFF
>NA|TRBV12-3/TRBV12-4|NA|TRBJ1-5
TGTGCCAGCAGCCCACAGGGAGTCAATCAGCCCCAGCATTTT
CASSPQGVNQPQHF
>TRBD2|TRBV19|NA|TRBJ2-7
TGTGCCAGTAGTATAGATAGCGGGAATTCGTACGAGCAGTACTTC
CASSIDSGNSYEQYF
>TRBD1|TRBV27|NA|TRBJ1-6
TGTGCCAGCAGTCAAGAGACCGGGACAGGGGCTAGACCCCTCCACTTT
CASSQETGTGARPLHF
>NA|TRBV27|few|TRBJ1-2
TGTGCCAGCAGTTTAGGAGGGGTAGGCTACACCTTC
CASSLGGVGYTF
>NA|TRBV7-9|NA|TRBJ2-3
TGTGCCAGCAGCCCCTCCCCTTCCGATACGCAGTATTTT
CASSPSPSDTQYF